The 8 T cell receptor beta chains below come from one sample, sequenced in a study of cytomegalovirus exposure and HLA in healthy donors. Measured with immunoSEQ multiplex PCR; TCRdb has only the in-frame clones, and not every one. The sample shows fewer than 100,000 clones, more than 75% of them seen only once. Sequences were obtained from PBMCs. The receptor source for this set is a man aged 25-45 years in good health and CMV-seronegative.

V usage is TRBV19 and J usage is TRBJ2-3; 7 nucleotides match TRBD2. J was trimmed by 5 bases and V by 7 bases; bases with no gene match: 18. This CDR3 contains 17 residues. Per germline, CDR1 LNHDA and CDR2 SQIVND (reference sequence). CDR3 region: CASTPRSGLGTGDTQYF. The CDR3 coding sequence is TGTGCCAGTACCCCAAGGTCAGGACTAGGAACGGGAGATACGCAGTATTTT. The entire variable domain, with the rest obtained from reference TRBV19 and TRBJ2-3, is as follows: DGGITQSPKYLFRKEGQNVTLSCEQNLNHDAMYWYRQDPGQGLRLIYYSQIVNDFQKGDIAEGYSVSREKKESFPLTVTSAQKNPTAFYLCASTPRSGLGTGDTQYFGPGTRLTVL.

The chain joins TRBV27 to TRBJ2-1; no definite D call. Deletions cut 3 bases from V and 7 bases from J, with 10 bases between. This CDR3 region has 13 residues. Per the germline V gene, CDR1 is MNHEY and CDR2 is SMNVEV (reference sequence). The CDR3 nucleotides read TGTGCCAGCAGTTTTCGATCGAGGAATGAGCAGTTCTTC. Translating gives CASSFRSRNEQFF.

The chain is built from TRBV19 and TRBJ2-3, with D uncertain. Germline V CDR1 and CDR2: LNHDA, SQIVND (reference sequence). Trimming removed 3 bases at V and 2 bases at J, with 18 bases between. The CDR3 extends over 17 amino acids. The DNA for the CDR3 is TGTGCCAGTAGTATCGGTATCGCGGCGGAGCACACAGATACGCAGTATTTT. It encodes CASSIGIAAEHTDTQYF.

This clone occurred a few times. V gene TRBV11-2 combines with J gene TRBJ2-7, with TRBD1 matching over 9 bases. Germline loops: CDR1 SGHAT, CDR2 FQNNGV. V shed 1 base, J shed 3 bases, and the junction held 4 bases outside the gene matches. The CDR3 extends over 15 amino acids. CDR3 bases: TGTGCCAGCAGCTTAGGGACAGGGGCCTTCTACGAGCAGTACTTC. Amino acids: CASSLGTGAFYEQYF.

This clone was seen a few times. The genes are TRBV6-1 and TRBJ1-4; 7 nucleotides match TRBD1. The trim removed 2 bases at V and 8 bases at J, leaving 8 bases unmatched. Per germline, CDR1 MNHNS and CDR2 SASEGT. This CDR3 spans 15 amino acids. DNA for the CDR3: TGTGCCAGCAGTGAATGGACAGGCAATAGGGAAAAACTGTTTTTT. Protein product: CASSEWTGNREKLFF.

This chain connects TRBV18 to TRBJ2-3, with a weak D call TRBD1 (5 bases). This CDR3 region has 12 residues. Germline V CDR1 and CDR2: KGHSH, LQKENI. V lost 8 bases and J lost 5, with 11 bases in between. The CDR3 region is CASAPRVDTQYF. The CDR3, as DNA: TGTGCCAGCGCTCCCAGGGTAGATACGCAGTATTTT. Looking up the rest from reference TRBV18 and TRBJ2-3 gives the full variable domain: NAGVMQNPRHLVRRRGQEARLRCSPMKGHSHVYWYRQLPEEGLKFMVYLQKENIIDESGMPKERFSAEFPKEGPSILRIQQVVRGDSAAYFCASAPRVDTQYFGPGTRLTVL.

Here the CDR3 reads CAISDSIGPGTAYNEQFF. CDR3 nucleotides: TGTGCCATCAGTGATTCTATAGGGCCCGGGACAGCCTACAATGAGCAGTTCTTC. This chain links TRBV10-3 with TRBJ2-1; 7 positions agree with TRBD1. Germline V CDR1 and CDR2: ENHRY, SYGVKD. The CDR3 contains 18 residues. Trimming cost V 3 bases and J 2 bases; bases outside gene matches: 13.

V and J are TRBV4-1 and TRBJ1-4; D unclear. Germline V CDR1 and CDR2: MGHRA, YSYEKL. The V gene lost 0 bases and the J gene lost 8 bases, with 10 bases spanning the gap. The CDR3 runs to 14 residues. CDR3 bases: TGCGCCAGCAGCCAAGAATACGGAGCCGAAAAACTGTTTTTT. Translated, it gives CASSQEYGAEKLFF.